This TCR beta chain was captured by sequencing in a study of cytomegalovirus exposure and HLA in healthy donors. About the research overall: Earlier sequencing of around 190 million T cells yielded under 120 million unique TCR beta sequences.

Of note for this clone: Its specificity is unknown.

Vbeta (60) and Jbeta (13) primers were used in the PCR. Libraries were prepared by immunoSEQ multiplex PCR; TCRdb keeps only in-frame clonotypes and omits some of them. The sample has 170,000 or so clones, roughly 87% seen once; the top ten hold 1.6%. Per germline, CDR1 SEHNR and CDR2 FQNEAQ (reference sequence). The CDR3 has 15 amino acids. Trimming took 2 bases from V and 7 from J; bases not matched to a gene: 7. Regarding the study as a whole: Researchers reported that a few CMV-associated chains were confirmed in vitro as CMV antigen-specific.

The chain employs TRBV7-9 and TRBJ2-1, with 8 bases matching TRBD2. The sample consisted of PBMCs. This receptor was identified in a man over 45 in good health and CMV-seronegative. The CDR3 is CASSLKNSGINEQFF. CDR3 sequence (DNA): TGTGCCAGCAGCTTAAAGAATAGCGGGATTAATGAGCAGTTCTTC.